This TCR beta chain stems from a study of lymphopenia after photon versus proton radiotherapy (dated by TCRdb to about 2019). Turning to the overall study: Photon and proton radiation therapy were compared by the study for their immunological effects in patients with gastrointestinal tumors who developed high-grade lymphopenia. A cohort of approximately 20 patients with gastrointestinal tumors who received either photon or proton therapy and subsequently developed lymphopenia was included. The goal of the study was to characterize the differences between the two radiation modalities in how they affect the immune system. Results the study describes overall, beyond this receptor: Among patients across the cohort who died, overall survival time showed an inverse correlation with a larger post-nadir drop in TCR diversity. The survival association was assessed only in patients who died, and better survival with proton therapy was presented by the authors as a possibility rather than a demonstrated result. Proton-treated patients stayed relatively stable during treatment, while photon-treated patients lost naive T cells and TCR diversity and gained effector/memory populations. After the lymphocyte count nadir, repertoires from photon-treated patients showed oligoclonal expansion, particularly of CD8+ Temra cells, and this expansion drove the decline in diversity.

V is shortened by 6 bases, J by 3 bases, and the region joining them spans 12 bases. The germline V gene encodes CDR1 SQVTM and CDR2 ANQGSEA. The CDR3 runs 12 residues from the cysteine to the phenylalanine. Only the CDR3 DNA stays, 36 bases, in frame from base 1. Libraries were made using the immunoSEQ multiplex PCR assay. T cell repertoires were profiled with deep sequencing of rearranged TCR beta loci together with multiparametric flow cytometry. TCRdb limited this immuneACCESS table to in-frame rearrangements with V and J called. A share of clones is missing; checked studies link under half to unresolved V genes, and the rest is unexplained. This sample has about 12,000 clones in its table, and around 92% of those were observed once. Of the sample, over 3% falls within the top ten clones. Remarks on this clone: Its antigen has not been determined. No quality values exist for individual bases; no much larger clone is one base distant.

The input for sequencing was peripheral blood, taken from a patient treated with proton-based radiotherapy. The rearrangement joined TRBV29-1 to TRBJ2-7; TRBD2 is a weak D gene call, 6 bases matching. This TCR was recovered from a man in his 60s with pancreatic cancer. The base sequence is TGCAGCGTCGCTACTAGCAGCTACGAGCAGTACTTC. The encoded protein is CSVATSSYEQYF.